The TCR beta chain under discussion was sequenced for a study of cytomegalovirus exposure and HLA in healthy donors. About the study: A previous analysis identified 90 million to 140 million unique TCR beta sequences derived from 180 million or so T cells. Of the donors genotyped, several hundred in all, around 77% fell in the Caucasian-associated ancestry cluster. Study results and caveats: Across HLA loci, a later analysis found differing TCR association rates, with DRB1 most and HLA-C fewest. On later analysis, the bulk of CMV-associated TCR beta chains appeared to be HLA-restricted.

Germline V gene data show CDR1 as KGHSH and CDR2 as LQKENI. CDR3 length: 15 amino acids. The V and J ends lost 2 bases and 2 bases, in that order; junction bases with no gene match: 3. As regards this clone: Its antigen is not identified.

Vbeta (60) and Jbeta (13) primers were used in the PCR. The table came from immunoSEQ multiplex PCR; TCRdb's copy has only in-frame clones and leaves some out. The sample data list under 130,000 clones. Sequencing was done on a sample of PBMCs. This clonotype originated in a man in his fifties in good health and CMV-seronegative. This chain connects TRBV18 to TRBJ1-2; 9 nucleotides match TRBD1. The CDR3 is CASSPRTGENYGYTF. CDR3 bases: TGTGCCAGCTCACCAAGGACAGGGGAGAACTATGGCTACACCTTC.